This entry lists 27 T cell receptor beta chains sequenced from one sample in a study of cytomegalovirus exposure and HLA in healthy donors. With 60 Vbeta and 13 Jbeta primers, the PCR was carried out. Sequenced by immunoSEQ multiplex PCR; TCRdb stores in-frame clones only, minus some. The repertoire has about 120,000 clones, around 61% of them found once; the top ten carry roughly 2%. Sequenced material: PBMCs. These receptor sequences come from a woman aged 25 to 39 in good health and CMV-seronegative.

This clone showed up just once. This rearrangement joins TRBV2 to TRBJ2-2; 11 bases line up with TRBD2. Germline V lookup: CDR1 SNHLY, CDR2 FYNNEI. CDR3 length: 14 residues. The ends lost 8 bases at V and 8 bases at J; junction bases unmatched: 7. This CDR3 reads CASSYTSGSGELFF. In DNA form, the CDR3 reads TGTGCCAGCTCCTATACTAGCGGGAGTGGGGAGCTGTTTTTT.

This chain joins TRBV7-9 and TRBJ2-7, with 9 nucleotides matching TRBD2. The V and J ends lost 4 bases and 0 bases, in that order; junction bases with no gene match: 7. The CDR3 is made up of 16 amino acids. From germline, CDR1 is SEHNR and CDR2 FQNEAQ (reference sequence). CDR3 sequence reads: CASSSRLADSSYEQYF. CDR3 DNA sequence: TGTGCCAGCAGCTCGAGACTAGCGGATTCCTCCTACGAGCAGTACTTC.

This clone is a singleton in its sample. This rearrangement joins TRBV4-2 to TRBJ2-7, with D maybe TRBD2 (5 bases). CDR1 is LGHNA, CDR2 YNFKEQ, per germline. CDR3 length equals 19 residues. Trimming removed 0 bases at V and 2 bases at J, with 23 bases between. The CDR3 sequence is CASSQDFQRGRRLAYEQYF. For the CDR3, the DNA is TGTGCCAGCAGCCAAGATTTTCAAAGAGGGCGAAGGCTAGCCTACGAGCAGTACTTC.

DNA of the CDR3: TGTGCCAGTAGTACCTCTGAACAGGCTTACAATGAGCAGTTCTTC. The encoded protein is CASSTSEQAYNEQFF. V usage is TRBV19 and J usage is TRBJ2-1; perhaps TRBD1 as D (5 bases). Trimming took off 4 bases at V and 4 bases at J, with 14 bases between the two ends. The germline gives CDR1 LNHDA, CDR2 SQIVND (reference sequence). The CDR3 is 15 residues long.

The table lists this clone with a few counts. The V gene is TRBV29-1, the J gene TRBJ2-5, with TRBD2 matching 10 bases. This CDR3 spans 15 amino acids. Germline CDR1 is SQVTM and CDR2 is ANQGSEA. J was trimmed by 4 bases and V by 6 bases; bases with no gene match: 11. CDR3 sequence: CSVTGLAGDLETQYF. CDR3 DNA sequence: TGCAGCGTGACCGGGCTAGCGGGAGATCTAGAGACCCAGTACTTC.

This chain uses TRBV23-1 with TRBJ2-1, with 14 bases identical to TRBD2. TRBV23-1 is sorted into the ORF group, with uncertain function. V shed 3 bases, J shed 6 bases, and the junction held 4 bases outside the gene matches. The CDR3 runs 16 residues. The CDR3 DNA is TGCGCCAGCAGTCACCGGACTAGCGGGAGGCGCAATGAGCAGTTCTTC. Its translation: CASSHRTSGRRNEQFF.

V is TRBV5-1 and J is TRBJ2-1; 12 bases line up with TRBD2. V dropped 5 bases and J dropped 3; count of bases not matched to a gene: 6. CDR1 SGHRS and CDR2 YFSETQ come from the germline V gene. This CDR3 contains 16 residues. Here the CDR3 DNA reads TGCGCCAGCAGTCCAAGGACTAGCGGGATCTACAATGAGCAGTTCTTC. It is translated as CASSPRTSGIYNEQFF.

This clone turned up a few times. J is TRBJ2-7 and V is TRBV5-6; tentatively, D is TRBD1 (6 bases). Trimming stripped 4 bases from V and 6 bases from J, with 11 bases between. CDR1 is SGHDT, CDR2 YYEEEE, per germline. This CDR3 comprises 12 residues. The CDR3 DNA sequence: TGTGCCAGCAGCATGAACAGGGCCGAGCAGTACTTC. Translated: CASSMNRAEQYF.

Only a few counts were recorded for this clone. This chain links TRBV5-4 with TRBJ2-3, with D possibly TRBD2 on 6 matching bases. This CDR3 is 16 amino acids long. Trimming shortened V by 4 bases and J by 1 base, and 16 bases separated the two germline ends. CDR1 is SGHNT, CDR2 YYREEE, per germline (reference sequence). This CDR3 reads CASSLDIGEGTDTQYF. DNA for the CDR3: TGTGCCAGCAGCCTCGATATAGGGGAGGGCACAGATACGCAGTATTTT.

The chain's CDR3 is CASRAVRLGPPSYNEQFF. CDR3 bases: TGCGCCAGCAGGGCAGTGAGATTGGGGCCTCCCTCCTACAATGAGCAGTTCTTC. V usage is TRBV10-1 and J usage is TRBJ2-1, with TRBD1 as a possible D gene (5 bases). Germline V lookup: CDR1 WNHNN, CDR2 SYGVQD (reference sequence). Trimming took off 6 bases at V and 0 bases at J, with 21 bases between the two ends. CDR3 length: 18 residues.

The chain is built from TRBV19 and TRBJ2-1; 14 bases map to TRBD2. The germline V gene encodes CDR1 LNHDA and CDR2 SQIVND (reference sequence). The CDR3 contains 16 residues. V shed 5 bases and J 4 bases; nucleotides not matched to a gene: 4. In DNA form, the CDR3 reads TGTGCCAGTAGTGTAGGACTAGCGGGAGGATACAATGAGCAGTTCTTC. Protein sequence: CASSVGLAGGYNEQFF.

The CDR3 loop reads CSLLLADTQYF. The CDR3 nucleotides read TGCAGTCTTTTACTGGCAGATACGCAGTATTTT. The V and J genes are TRBV20-1 and TRBJ2-3; unclear D gene. V shed 8 bases and J shed 4 bases, with 10 bases lying between them. The CDR3 runs to 11 residues. The germline CDR1 and CDR2 sequences are DFQATT and SNEGSKA (reference sequence).

The J gene is TRBJ2-7, the V gene TRBV5-1; 9 bases match TRBD1. The CDR3 has 15 residues. Trimming removed 4 bases from V and 3 bases from J; junction bases left unmatched: 8. Germline CDR1 and CDR2: SGHRS and YFSETQ. Written as DNA, the CDR3 is TGCGCCAGCAGCATACAGGGGGCCACCTTCTACGAGCAGTACTTC. Its protein is CASSIQGATFYEQYF.

The V call is TRBV5-1, the J call TRBJ2-6, with TRBD1 matching over 8 bases. Per the germline V gene, CDR1 is SGHRS and CDR2 is YFSETQ. V shed 4 bases and J 2 bases; nucleotides not matched to a gene: 11. The CDR3 has 18 amino acids. DNA of the CDR3: TGCGCCAGCAGCGTGGACAGGGCCCTCCTAACTGGGGCCAACGTCCTGACTTTC. This translates into CASSVDRALLTGANVLTF.

This chain links TRBV19 with TRBJ2-5, with 9 bases matching TRBD2. With 1 base clipped from V and 2 bases from J, the junction kept 5 bases outside the gene matches. This CDR3 spans 16 amino acids. Germline assignment: CDR1 LNHDA and CDR2 SQIVND (reference sequence). The CDR3, as DNA: TGTGCCAGTAGTATAGGCGGGAGGGTGATACAAGAGACCCAGTACTTC. Amino acids: CASSIGGRVIQETQYF.

This rearrangement joins TRBV27 to TRBJ2-2; TRBD2 agrees at 11 bases. The CDR3 has 16 amino acids. Germline V gene lookup returns CDR1 MNHEY and CDR2 SMNVEV (reference sequence). J lost 4 bases, V lost 5 bases, and 6 bases had no gene match. The CDR3 bases are TGTGCCAGCAGTCCGCCCGGGACTAGCGGCACCGGGGAGCTGTTTTTT. Its translation is CASSPPGTSGTGELFF.

This clone was detected a few times. The V and J genes are TRBV18 and TRBJ1-1; no clear D. V was shortened by 4 bases and J by 5 bases, with 17 bases between the two germline ends. This CDR3 has 15 amino acids. Germline V gene data show CDR1 as KGHSH and CDR2 as LQKENI. CDR3 DNA: TGTGCCAGCTCACACGAAACAGAGAAGGTTACTGAAGCTTTCTTT. As protein: CASSHETEKVTEAFF.

This rearrangement joins TRBV4-1 to TRBJ2-4; tentative D call: TRBD2 (6 bases). CDR1 is MGHRA and CDR2 is YSYEKL in the germline V gene. The CDR3 contains 20 residues. V lost 0 bases to trimming and J lost 0 bases, with 21 bases between them. The CDR3 reads CASSQDPRRAGKLAKNIQYF. CDR3 bases: TGCGCCAGCAGCCAAGATCCCCGGAGGGCGGGTAAACTAGCCAAAAACATTCAGTACTTC.

This clone was detected only a few times. The chain links TRBV6-1 to TRBJ2-7; unclear D gene. V shed 0 bases and J shed 3 bases, with 6 bases lying between them. Germline CDR1 MNHNS, CDR2 SASEGT. CDR3 size: 13 residues. DNA for the CDR3: TGTGCCAGCAGTGAAGCCAGGCACTACGAGCAGTACTTC. It is translated as CASSEARHYEQYF.

A few counts support this clone. This chain joins TRBV19 and TRBJ1-5; a weak D match, TRBD1 (5 bases). Germline-derived CDR1 and CDR2 are LNHDA and SQIVND (reference sequence). The CDR3 loop spans 15 amino acids. V was trimmed by 3 bases and J by 3 bases, leaving 12 bases between them. The CDR3 sequence: CASSIAGGNNQPQHF. DNA for the CDR3: TGTGCCAGTAGTATCGCGGGGGGAAACAATCAGCCCCAGCATTTT.

The chain's CDR3 is CASSRGGTSGRGQFF. The CDR3 bases are TGTGCCAGCAGCAGGGGGGGGACTAGCGGGAGAGGGCAGTTCTTC. The chain employs TRBV5-4 and TRBJ2-1; 14 nucleotides align to TRBD2. Trimming cost V 4 bases and J 12 bases; bases outside gene matches: 9. Germline loops: CDR1 SGHNT, CDR2 YYREEE (reference sequence). The CDR3 sequence is 15 residues long.

This clone was picked up a small number of times. This sequence joins TRBV2 and TRBJ1-4; perhaps TRBD1 as D (6 bases). CDR1 and CDR2 from the germline V gene are SNHLY and FYNNEI. V lost 7 bases and J lost 8, with 23 bases in between. The CDR3 extends over 16 amino acids. The CDR3 spells CASTQTPGVSREKLFF. Written as DNA, the CDR3 is TGTGCCAGCACCCAAACACCAGGGGTTAGTCGCGAAAAACTGTTTTTT. Full variable domain (outside the CDR3, taken from reference TRBV2 and TRBJ1-4): EPEVTQTPSHQVTQMGQEVILRCVPISNHLYFYWYRQILGQKVEFLVSFYNNEISEKSEIFDDQFSVERPDGSNFTLKIRSTKLEDSAMYFCASTQTPGVSREKLFFGSGTQLSVL.

This clone was picked up one time. This sequence joins TRBV4-1 and TRBJ2-2, with 7 nucleotides matching TRBD1. CDR3 length equals 17 residues. Germline V CDR1 and CDR2: MGHRA, YSYEKL. V lost 1 base, J lost 1 base, and 6 bases stayed unmatched. The CDR3 region has the DNA TGCGCCAGCAGCCAAGTCCCCCGGACAGGGAACACCGGGGAGCTGTTTTTT. Amino acids: CASSQVPRTGNTGELFF.

In DNA form, the CDR3 reads TGTGCCATCAGTGAGCCCAACTCGCGGGAGTTGTCCTACGAGCAGTACTTC. Protein: CAISEPNSRELSYEQYF. J is TRBJ2-7 and V is TRBV10-3; 7 bases fit TRBD2. The CDR3 runs 17 residues. Germline trimming cut 2 bases from V and 1 base from J; bases unmatched to any gene: 11. The germline gives CDR1 ENHRY, CDR2 SYGVKD.

The chain links TRBV18 to TRBJ2-1; D is perhaps TRBD2 (5 bases). V lost 4 bases to trimming and J lost 6 bases, with 16 bases between them. The CDR3 runs to 15 residues. The V gene's germline CDR1 is KGHSH and CDR2 LQKENI. This CDR3 is CASSRWQEVGNEQFF. CDR3 nucleotides: TGTGCCAGCTCACGATGGCAGGAGGTAGGCAATGAGCAGTTCTTC.

The V call is TRBV14, the J call TRBJ1-1; TRBD1 is a possible D gene (5 bases). Germline CDR1 and CDR2: SGHDN and FVKESK. The CDR3 consists of 14 residues. Trimming took off 6 bases at V and 4 bases at J, with 15 bases between the two ends. This chain's CDR3 is CASRYQGAVTEAFF. The CDR3 region has the DNA TGTGCCAGCAGATACCAAGGGGCGGTCACTGAAGCTTTCTTT.

The CDR3 DNA reads TGTGCCAGCAGCTCGAACGCCGGGACAGGGGTATTTGAGACCCAGTACTTC. Translation gives CASSSNAGTGVFETQYF. The chain carries TRBV5-4 and TRBJ2-5; 10 bases map to TRBD1. Germline CDR1 and CDR2: SGHNT and YYREEE (reference sequence). The CDR3 contains 17 residues. The V gene end was trimmed by 3 bases and the J gene end by 5 bases; junction bases not matched to a gene: 13. Filled out from reference TRBV5-4 and TRBJ2-5, the complete variable domain reads ETGVTQSPTHLIKTRGQQVTLRCSSQSGHNTVSWYQQALGQGPQFIFQYYREEENGRGNFPPRFSGLQFPNYSSELNVNALELDDSALYLCASSSNAGTGVFETQYFGPGTRLLVL.